The 21 T cell receptor beta chains presented below share a single source sample, sequenced in a study of blood T cell repertoires in COVID-19. This table comes from immunoSEQ multiplex PCR, and its TCRdb copy is limited to in-frame clones, with some not included. Of about 160,000 clones listed, around 85% are singletons. The specimen was peripheral blood. All receptors derive from a human donor with acute or convalescent COVID-19. The donor label of this sample is uncertain.

This clone has more than one count but fewer than ten. Other DNA sequences in the same sample also yield this CDR3. V usage is TRBV14 and J usage is TRBJ2-1; maybe TRBD2 (7 bases). The V and J ends lost 8 bases and 1 base respectively, with 15 bases between them. CDR3 length: 15 amino acids. CDR1 is SGHDN and CDR2 is FVKESK in the germline V gene. As DNA, the CDR3 is TGTGCCAGCTCCCAAAGGGGGGGGTCCTACAATGAGCAGTTCTTC. Translation: CASSQRGGSYNEQFF.

The chain carries TRBV29-1 and TRBJ2-2, with D tentatively TRBD2 (7 bases). V gave up 7 bases and J gave up 7 bases, with 10 bases separating them. In germline, CDR1 is SQVTM, CDR2 ANQGSEA. The CDR3 runs 11 residues. CDR3 coding DNA: TGCAGCGGGGAGGGGGACGGGGAGCTGTTTTTT. Its translation is CSGEGDGELFF.

This clone showed up just once. The chain has TRBV20-1 and TRBJ1-1; a weak D match, TRBD1 (6 bases). The CDR3 length is 10 residues. Looked up from germline, CDR1 is DFQATT and CDR2 is SNEGSKA (reference sequence). CDR3 loop: CLTGNTEAFF. The CDR3 nucleotides are TGCCTGACAGGTAACACTGAAGCTTTCTTT.

The chain carries TRBV7-9 and TRBJ1-4; a possible D gene is TRBD1 (6 bases). This CDR3 spans 16 amino acids. Germline-derived CDR1 and CDR2 are SEHNR and FQNEAQ (reference sequence). Trimming pared 1 base from V and 5 bases from J, leaving 14 bases between. CDR3 region: CASSLVLGHANEKLFF. DNA for the CDR3: TGTGCCAGCAGCTTAGTGTTGGGACACGCAAATGAAAAACTGTTTTTT.

The sample holds one count of this clone. This chain joins TRBV3-1 (or the pseudogene TRBV3-2) and TRBJ2-2; maybe TRBD2 (5 bases). The germline V gene encodes CDR1 LGHDT and CDR2 YNNKEL (reference sequence). The CDR3 is 16 amino acids. The V end was cut by 4 bases, the J end by 0 bases, with 12 bases between. The CDR3 DNA sequence: TGTGCCAGCAGCCCTCGACTAACAACGAACACCGGGGAGCTGTTTTTT. The encoded protein is CASSPRLTTNTGELFF.

The chain links TRBV27 to TRBJ1-2; D remains unclear. V was trimmed by 2 bases and J by 5 bases, leaving 9 bases between them. Germline CDR1 and CDR2: MNHEY and SMNVEV (reference sequence). This CDR3 has 13 amino acids. The CDR3 here is CASSLESGYGYTF. The CDR3, as DNA: TGTGCCAGCAGTTTAGAATCGGGATATGGCTACACCTTC.

The sample holds many counts of this clone. V and J are TRBV2 and TRBJ1-6; 7 bases are a match to TRBD1. This CDR3 is built from 15 residues. The V segment lost 6 bases and the J segment 6 bases; nucleotides outside the gene matches: 8. Germline lookup yields CDR1 SNHLY and CDR2 FYNNEI. CDR3 sequence reads: CASRDLGTVNSPLHF. In DNA, the CDR3 is TGTGCCAGCAGGGACCTGGGGACAGTTAATTCACCCCTCCACTTT.

This clone was found once. The genes are TRBV1 and TRBJ1-2; the table gives TRBD1 as D, unverified against the DNA. TRBV1 constitutes a pseudogene. This CDR3 has 16 residues. The CDR3 reads CTSSQRSRGWNYGYTF. As DNA, the CDR3 is TGCACCAGCAGCCAACGAAGCAGGGGCTGGAACTATGGCTACACCTTC.

V usage is TRBV19 and J usage is TRBJ2-7; a possible D gene is TRBD1 (6 bases). CDR3 length equals 14 residues. Germline loops: CDR1 LNHDA, CDR2 SQIVND (reference sequence). The V gene lost 5 bases and the J gene lost 4 bases, with 15 bases spanning the gap. The chain's CDR3 is CASSRQVGGYEQYF. Written as DNA, the CDR3 is TGTGCCAGTAGTCGACAGGTCGGCGGGTACGAGCAGTACTTC.

The rearrangement links TRBV3-1 (or the pseudogene TRBV3-2) to TRBJ1-2; D possibly corresponds to TRBD1 (6 bases). Germline V gives CDR1 LGHDT, CDR2 YNNKEL (reference sequence). The CDR3 is 16 amino acids. Deletions cut 4 bases from V and 2 bases from J, with 17 bases between. The CDR3 is CASSPPLGARNYGYTF. The CDR3 DNA reads as TGTGCCAGCAGCCCCCCGCTGGGGGCGCGGAACTATGGCTACACCTTC.

CDR3 amino acids: CASSDRQGARQPQHF. CDR3 DNA: TGTGCCAGCAGCGATCGACAGGGGGCACGGCAGCCCCAGCATTTT. The rearrangement links TRBV2 to TRBJ1-5, with 10 bases fitting TRBD1. J gave up 7 bases and V 6 bases, and 9 bases lay outside the gene matches. The CDR3 extends over 15 amino acids. The germline V gene has CDR1 SNHLY and CDR2 FYNNEI.

The chain carries TRBV5-8 and TRBJ2-5; 13 nucleotides agree with TRBD2. CDR1 is SGHTS, CDR2 YDEGEE, per germline. V trimming: 2 bases; J trimming: 2 bases; junction bases outside the gene matches: 3. The CDR3 has 16 residues. The CDR3 protein is CASSLGTSGTQETQYF. The CDR3, as DNA: TGTGCCAGCAGCTTAGGGACTAGCGGGACTCAAGAGACCCAGTACTTC.

The chain uses TRBV5-6 and TRBJ1-4; 7 nucleotides line up with TRBD1. CDR1 and CDR2 from the germline V gene are SGHDT and YYEEEE. There are 14 residues in the CDR3. V lost 2 bases, J lost 10 bases, and 8 bases stayed unmatched. The CDR3 reads CASSFDRVARKLFF. CDR3 nucleotide sequence: TGTGCCAGCAGCTTTGACAGGGTTGCGAGAAAACTGTTTTTT.

The chain has TRBV5-1 and TRBJ1-4; 8 bases align to TRBD1. Germline assignment: CDR1 SGHRS and CDR2 YFSETQ. CDR3 length: 17 amino acids. Germline trimming cut 0 bases from V and 8 bases from J; bases unmatched to any gene: 12. The DNA of the CDR3 is TGCGCCAGCAGCTTGGGCCGAGGACAGGGCAGCCGCGAAAAACTGTTTTTT. Translated, it gives CASSLGRGQGSREKLFF.

J is TRBJ1-2 and V is TRBV7-6; TRBD1 matches 7 bases. The junction had 17 bases not matched to a gene; V was cut back by 5 bases and J by 5 bases. Germline assignment: CDR1 SGHVS and CDR2 FNYEAQ. The CDR3 consists of 17 residues. The CDR3 loop is CASSPLGGVGVSYGYTF. The CDR3 bases are TGTGCCAGCAGCCCACTAGGGGGCGTCGGGGTTTCATATGGCTACACCTTC. Supplemented by reference TRBV7-6 and TRBJ1-2, the full variable domain reads GAGVSQSPRYKVTKRGQDVALRCDPISGHVSLYWYRQALGQGPEFLTYFNYEAQQDKSGLPNDRFSAERPEGSISTLTIQRTEQRDSAMYRCASSPLGGVGVSYGYTFGSGTRLTVV.

V usage is TRBV6-5 and J usage is TRBJ2-1; D might be TRBD2 (5 bases). CDR1 and CDR2 (germline): MNHEY, SVGAGI. Trimming pared 7 bases from V and 5 bases from J, leaving 12 bases between. This CDR3 has 13 residues. The CDR3 spells CASTRVGNNEQFF. CDR3 nucleotide sequence: TGTGCCAGCACCCGGGTCGGGAACAATGAGCAGTTCTTC.

This chain uses TRBV19 with TRBJ1-5; 7 bases align to TRBD1. V lost 5 bases to trimming and J lost 0 bases; unmatched junction nucleotides: 4. This CDR3 has 15 amino acids. The germline gives CDR1 LNHDA, CDR2 SQIVND (reference sequence). The CDR3 nucleotides are TGTGCCAGTAGTGCGGGACAGTATAGCAATCAGCCCCAGCATTTT. This sequence encodes CASSAGQYSNQPQHF.

The chain joins TRBV6-2 or TRBV6-3 to TRBJ1-1; tentative D call: TRBD1 (6 bases). The CDR3 spans 14 residues. CDR1 and CDR2 from the germline V gene are MNHEY and SVGEGT. Trimming removed 5 bases at V and 5 bases at J, with 15 bases between. The CDR3: CASSQRGSRTEAFF. For the CDR3, the DNA is TGTGCCAGCAGTCAAAGGGGGTCGAGGACTGAAGCTTTCTTT.

This clone occurred a few times. The chain couples TRBV7-9 to TRBJ1-2; D is uncertain. V was trimmed by 2 bases and J by 7 bases, leaving 8 bases between them. The CDR3 spans 12 residues. From germline, CDR1 is SEHNR and CDR2 FQNEAQ (reference sequence). The CDR3 DNA reads TGTGCCAGCAGCTTACAAGGGAGTGGCTACACCTTC. Translation: CASSLQGSGYTF. The variable domain in full, with the rest retrieved from reference TRBV7-9 and TRBJ1-2, is DTGVSQNPRHKITKRGQNVTFRCDPISEHNRLYWYRQTLGQGPEFLTYFQNEAQLEKSRLLSDRFSAERPKGSFSTLEIQRTEQGDSAMYLCASSLQGSGYTFGSGTRLTVV.

This clone was seen a single time. The J gene is TRBJ2-3, the V gene TRBV9, with TRBD2 as a possible D gene (6 bases). From germline, CDR1 is SGDLS and CDR2 YYNGEE. This CDR3 is 15 amino acids long. The ends were cut back, 0 bases at V and 2 bases at J, with 10 bases in the middle. CDR3: CASSVVGGVTDTQYF. DNA of the CDR3: TGTGCCAGCAGCGTAGTAGGCGGGGTCACAGATACGCAGTATTTT. The whole variable domain, remainder taken from reference TRBV9 and TRBJ2-3, is DSGVTQTPKHLITATGQRVTLRCSPRSGDLSVYWYQQSLDQGLQFLIQYYNGEERAKGNILERFSAQQFPDLHSELNLSSLELGDSALYFCASSVVGGVTDTQYFGPGTRLTVL.

The chain joins TRBV5-6 to TRBJ2-1; 8 bases match TRBD2. Germline lookup yields CDR1 SGHDT and CDR2 YYEEEE. The CDR3 extends over 15 amino acids. V dropped 5 bases and J dropped 3; count of bases not matched to a gene: 7. This chain's CDR3 is CASRRRGARYNEQFF. CDR3 nucleotide sequence: TGTGCCAGCAGACGGCGGGGGGCCCGCTACAATGAGCAGTTCTTC.